This TCR beta chain was recorded in a study of identifying expanded T cells in peripheral blood. Study observations and caveats: About 1.2 clones differed between technical replicates, versus approximately 16 and 19 over time.

Germline loops: CDR1 MDHEN, CDR2 SYDVKM. V lost 6 bases and J 5 bases, leaving 13 bases between the germline ends. The CDR3 has 13 residues. Profiled with immunoSEQ multiplex PCR; TCRdb holds only in-frame clones, not every one. The table has 90,000 to 120,000 clones, more than 85% seen once. Healthy donors had no documented immune events, such as infections, while sampled. A remark on this clone: The antigen remains unidentified.

The sequencing input was blood. This receptor was taken from a person aged 18 to 70 in good health. The chain has TRBV28 and TRBJ1-2, with a weak D call TRBD1 (6 bases). The CDR3 protein is CASSGGTTYGYTF. The CDR3 coding sequence is TGTGCCAGCAGCGGGGGGACAACTTATGGCTACACCTTC.